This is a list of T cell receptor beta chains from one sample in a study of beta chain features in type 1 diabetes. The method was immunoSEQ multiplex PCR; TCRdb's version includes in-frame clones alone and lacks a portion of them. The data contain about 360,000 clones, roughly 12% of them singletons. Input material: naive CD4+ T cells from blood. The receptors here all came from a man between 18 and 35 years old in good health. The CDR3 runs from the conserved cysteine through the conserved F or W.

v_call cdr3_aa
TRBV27 CASLTFGGTGVNEQFF
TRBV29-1 CSVAGQASGNTIYF
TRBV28 CASSFHQDRDYEQYF
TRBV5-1 CASSLTSDSNEQYF
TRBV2 CASSIDRTRNQPQHF
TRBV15 CATSRDHGGNEKLFF
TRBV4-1 CASSRQNYGYTF
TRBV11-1 CASRPGGPYNEQFF
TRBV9 CASSTDSAGYGYTF
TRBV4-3 CASSQDRGVWDTQYF
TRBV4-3 CASSPVAGTDTQYF
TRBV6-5 CASSKDRVGNTIYF
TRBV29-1 CSVDLPGGADEQYF
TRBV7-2 CASSRAVGQGNQPQHF
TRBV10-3 CAISAREVVNEQFF
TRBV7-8 CASSLARGLTYEQYF
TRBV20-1 CSALGEPPQHF
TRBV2 CASTVAGFSDTQYF
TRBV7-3 CASSLTGKLFF
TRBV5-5 CASSSSGQAAYEQYF
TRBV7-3 CASSLYEGGGYTF
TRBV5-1 CASSLEGQSRYEQYF
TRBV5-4 CASSVVTGEKQYF
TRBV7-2 CASSPNSGSGETQYF
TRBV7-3 CASSLLAGDQETQYF
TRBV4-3 CASSQGGPGQGNEKLFF
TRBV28 CASSRGEVETQYF
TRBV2 CASSRLAGVNNEQFF
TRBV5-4 CASSTGTASYEQYF